A single sample gave rise to the 3 T cell receptor beta chains below, sequenced in a study of cytomegalovirus exposure and HLA in healthy donors. The PCR had 60 Vbeta and 13 Jbeta primers. Measured with immunoSEQ multiplex PCR; TCRdb has only the in-frame clones, and not every one. The sample records approximately 110,000 clones, about four fifths being singletons. What was sequenced was PBMCs. All receptors come from a young man in good health and CMV-seropositive.

The chain is built from TRBV2 and TRBJ1-2; 9 bases agree with TRBD1. CDR1 SNHLY and CDR2 FYNNEI come from the germline V gene. The CDR3 has 13 amino acids. J gave up 3 bases and V 8 bases, and 4 bases lay outside the gene matches. CDR3 sequence (DNA): TGTGCCAGCCGTGGACAGGGGTACTATGGCTACACCTTC. Protein product: CASRGQGYYGYTF.

In its sample, this clone was seen a few times. The chain couples TRBV5-6 to TRBJ1-2; D perhaps matches TRBD1 (6 bases). The V and J ends lost 5 bases and 4 bases respectively, with 15 bases between them. This CDR3 region has 14 residues. Germline-derived CDR1 and CDR2 are SGHDT and YYEEEE. This CDR3 is CASRPGQSLYGYTF. CDR3 nucleotides: TGTGCCAGCAGACCAGGACAGAGCCTCTATGGCTACACCTTC.

This sequence joins TRBV9 and TRBJ2-7, with 8 bases that match TRBD1. The CDR3 is 13 residues long. The germline CDR1 and CDR2 sequences are SGDLS and YYNGEE. The J segment lost 6 bases and the V segment lost 4 bases, leaving 6 bases of the junction unmatched. The CDR3 nucleotides read TGTGCCAGCAGCCAGACAGGGGCCGGCGAGCAGTACTTC. Its translation: CASSQTGAGEQYF.